The rows below give T cell receptor beta chains drawn from one sample of a study of technical replicates of blood from several donors. The protocol was immunoSEQ multiplex PCR, while the TCRdb copy is restricted to in-frame clones and leaves out a portion. Here the sample spans about 78,000 clones, about 95% being singletons. Sequencing was performed on T cells isolated from PBMCs. The receptors shown here come from a human donor in good health. Both conserved end residues are part of each CDR3. The order of the fields is V gene, J gene, D gene, clone size, CDR3 protein, CDR3 DNA. A D gene is named only where the DNA matches it firmly. The size entry is marked missing in some rows and otherwise reads once, few, many or a size class.

TRBV10-3,TRBJ2-7,.,.,CAISELVAYEQYF,TGTGCCATCAGTGAACTAGTAGCCTACGAGCAGTACTTC
TRBV28,TRBJ2-6,TRBD1,.,CASSSTGTVPSGANVLTF,TGTGCCAGCAGTTCCACCGGGACAGTCCCCTCTGGGGCCAACGTCCTGACTTTC
TRBV18,TRBJ2-5,.,.,CASSLGEETQYF,TGTGCCAGCTCACTAGGAGAAGAGACCCAGTACTTC
TRBV7-9,TRBJ1-1,TRBD1,.,CASSEPQGASTEAFF,TGTGCCAGCAGCGAGCCCCAGGGGGCGAGCACTGAAGCTTTCTTT
TRBV27,TRBJ1-2,.,.,CASSFGFYGYTF,TGTGCCAGCAGTTTCGGGTTCTACGGCTACACCTTC
TRBV14,TRBJ2-1,TRBD2,.,CASSQGLASGHNEQFF,TGTGCCAGCAGCCAAGGGTTAGCTAGCGGCCACAATGAGCAGTTCTTC
TRBV28,TRBJ2-7,.,.,CASSRTQYEQYF,TGTGCCAGCAGTCGTACACAGTACGAGCAGTACTTC
TRBV2,TRBJ2-6,.,.,CASSDGRIPGGANVLTF,TGTGCCAGCAGTGACGGCAGGATCCCTGGAGGGGCCAACGTCCTGACTTTC
TRBV19,TRBJ2-1,.,.,CASSWEYPAGSEQFF,TGTGCCAGTAGTTGGGAGTACCCCGCGGGGAGTGAGCAGTTCTTC
TRBV7-9,TRBJ2-3,TRBD2,.,CASSPLRRGGPSDTQYF,TGTGCCAGCAGCCCACTCCGGCGGGGGGGCCCTTCGGATACGCAGTATTTT
TRBV4-1,TRBJ2-1,TRBD1,.,CASSPQIDRGLGDEQFF,TGCGCCAGCAGCCCTCAAATAGACAGGGGGCTTGGGGATGAGCAGTTCTTC
TRBV4-1,TRBJ1-4,TRBD1,.,CASSQRGLANEKLFF,TGCGCCAGCAGCCAGAGGGGGCTCGCTAATGAAAAACTGTTTTTT
TRBV7-2,TRBJ1-2,.,.,CASSTGLMNGYTF,TGTGCCAGCAGCACGGGACTGATGAATGGCTACACCTTC
TRBV10-3,TRBJ2-5,TRBD2,once,CATLSGEETQYF,TGTGCCACCTTAAGCGGGGAAGAGACCCAGTACTTC
TRBV5-4,TRBJ1-2,.,once,CASSLVREGYTF,TGTGCCAGCAGCTTGGTAAGGGAGGGCTACACCTTC
TRBV5-1,TRBJ1-1,.,once,CASSSDGGYTEAFF,TGCGCCAGCAGCTCAGACGGGGGGTACACTGAAGCTTTCTTT
TRBV27,TRBJ1-4,.,.,CASSSVSPARGEKLFF,TGTGCCAGCAGTTCCGTTTCGCCGGCCCGGGGAGAAAAACTGTTTTTT
TRBV6-5,TRBJ1-5,.,.,CASRRESNQPQHF,TGTGCCAGCAGGCGAGAAAGCAATCAGCCCCAGCATTTT
TRBV6-1,TRBJ2-7,TRBD2,.,CASSEGGTSGYEQYF,TGTGCCAGCAGTGAAGGTGGGACTAGCGGGTACGAGCAGTACTTC
TRBV28,TRBJ2-5,TRBD2,.,CASIGGGRAWETQYF,TGTGCCAGCATCGGGGGCGGGAGGGCATGGGAGACCCAGTACTTC
TRBV6-4,TRBJ2-3,TRBD2,.,CASSTTYEASGLPQYF,TGTGCCAGCAGTACGACTTATGAGGCTAGCGGGTTACCGCAGTATTTT
TRBV19,TRBJ1-5,.,.,CASSIRDIYSNQPQHF,TGTGCCAGTAGTATCCGGGACATCTATAGCAATCAGCCCCAGCATTTT
TRBV7-9,TRBJ1-1,.,.,CASSGRQESGEIGEAFF,TGTGCCAGCAGCGGACGACAGGAGTCTGGAGAGATCGGTGAAGCTTTCTTT
TRBV7-9,TRBJ1-1,.,.,CASSFTVETEAFF,TGTGCCAGCAGCTTTACGGTAGAGACTGAAGCTTTCTTT
TRBV7-9,TRBJ2-1,.,.,CASSIRELFF,TGTGCCAGCAGTATACGGGAGTTGTTCTTC
TRBV30,TRBJ1-2,.,.,CAWSVLRGFDSGYTF,TGTGCCTGGAGTGTACTAAGGGGTTTCGACTCTGGCTACACCTTC
TRBV5-6,TRBJ2-1,.,.,CASSLAFFRDTNNEQFF,TGTGCCAGCAGCTTGGCTTTCTTCCGGGACACCAACAATGAGCAGTTCTTC
TRBV27,TRBJ1-1,TRBD1,once,CASSLDGTGLNTEAFF,TGTGCCAGCAGTTTAGATGGGACAGGTCTTAACACTGAAGCTTTCTTT
TRBV28,TRBJ2-5,TRBD2,.,CASSFPTLHSGGQETQYF,TGTGCCAGCAGTTTCCCAACCCTTCATAGCGGGGGGCAAGAGACCCAGTACTTC
TRBV11-2,TRBJ2-1,.,.,CASSSRGNNEQFF,TGTGCCAGCAGCTCAAGGGGCAACAATGAGCAGTTCTTC
TRBV30,TRBJ1-3,TRBD1,once,CAWSADRALYGNTIYF,TGTGCCTGGAGTGCCGACAGGGCCCTCTACGGAAACACCATATATTTT
TRBV4-2,TRBJ2-2,TRBD2,.,CASSQDGRGGLTGELFF,TGTGCCAGCAGCCAAGACGGGCGGGGGGGCCTTACCGGGGAGCTGTTTTTT
TRBV27,TRBJ2-1,TRBD2,.,CASSASGGEQFF,TGTGCCAGCAGTGCTAGCGGGGGTGAGCAGTTCTTC
TRBV4-2,TRBJ2-6,TRBD2,.,CASSPGLAGAGANVLTF,TGTGCCAGCAGCCCCGGTCTAGCGGGAGCTGGGGCCAACGTCCTGACTTTC
TRBV5-4,TRBJ1-1,TRBD1,.,CASSLGGQAMNTEAFF,TGTGCCAGCAGCTTGGGAGGACAGGCCATGAACACTGAAGCTTTCTTT
TRBV28,TRBJ1-5,TRBD1,once,CASSSGQGDQPQHF,TGTGCCAGCAGTTCCGGACAGGGTGATCAGCCCCAGCATTTT
TRBV6-5,TRBJ2-1,.,.,CASSYSARHNEQFF,TGTGCCAGCAGTTACTCGGCTAGGCACAATGAGCAGTTCTTC
TRBV2,TRBJ2-2,.,once,CASSDQGEVGELFF,TGTGCCAGCAGTGATCAGGGGGAGGTCGGGGAGCTGTTTTTT
TRBV7-9,TRBJ1-1,.,once,CASSLDLANTEAFF,TGTGCCAGCAGCTTAGATCTGGCGAACACTGAAGCTTTCTTT
TRBV5-4,TRBJ2-3,TRBD2,.,CASSSGGAGETRDTQYF,TGTGCCAGCAGCTCCGGTGGAGCGGGGGAGACGAGGGATACGCAGTATTTT
TRBV10-1,TRBJ2-1,TRBD2,few,CASSPGLGRNEQFF,TGCGCCAGCAGCCCGGGACTAGGGAGAAATGAGCAGTTCTTC
TRBV9,TRBJ2-7,TRBD1,.,CASSNEQGKGEQYF,TGTGCCAGCAGCAACGAACAGGGGAAGGGGGAGCAGTACTTC
TRBV19,TRBJ1-5,TRBD1,few,CASSMDRYSNQPQHF,TGTGCCAGTAGTATGGACAGGTATAGCAATCAGCCCCAGCATTTT
TRBV10-1,TRBJ2-1,.,.,CASSVADASSYNEQFF,TGCGCCAGCAGTGTAGCGGATGCAAGCTCCTACAATGAGCAGTTCTTC